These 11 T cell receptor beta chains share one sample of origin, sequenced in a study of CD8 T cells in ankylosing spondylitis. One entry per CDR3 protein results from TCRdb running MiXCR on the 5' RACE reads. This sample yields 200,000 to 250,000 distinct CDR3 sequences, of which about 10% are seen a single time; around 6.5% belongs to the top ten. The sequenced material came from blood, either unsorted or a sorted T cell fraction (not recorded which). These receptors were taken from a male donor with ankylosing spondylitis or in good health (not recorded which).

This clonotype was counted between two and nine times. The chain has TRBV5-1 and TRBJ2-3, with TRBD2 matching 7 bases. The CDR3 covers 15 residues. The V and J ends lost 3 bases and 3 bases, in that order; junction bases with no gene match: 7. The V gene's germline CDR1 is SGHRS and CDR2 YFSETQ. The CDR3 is CASSWEGRGTDTQYF. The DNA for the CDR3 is TGCGCCAGCAGCTGGGAGGGGCGAGGGACAGATACGCAGTATTTT.

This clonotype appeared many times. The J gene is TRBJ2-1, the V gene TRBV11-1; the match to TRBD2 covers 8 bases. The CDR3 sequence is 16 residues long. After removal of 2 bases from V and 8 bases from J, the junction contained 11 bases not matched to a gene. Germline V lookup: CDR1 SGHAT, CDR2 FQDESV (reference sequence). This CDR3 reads CASSLSYSGRVDEQFF. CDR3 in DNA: TGTGCCAGCAGCTTATCCTACAGCGGGAGAGTCGATGAGCAGTTCTTC.

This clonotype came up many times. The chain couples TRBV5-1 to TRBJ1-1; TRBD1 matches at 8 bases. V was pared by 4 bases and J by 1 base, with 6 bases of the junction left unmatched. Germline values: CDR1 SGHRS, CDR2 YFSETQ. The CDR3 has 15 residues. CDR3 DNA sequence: TGCGCCAGCAGCACCGGACAGGGAACGAACACTGAAGCTTTCTTT. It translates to CASSTGQGTNTEAFF.

The CDR3 loop is CASSFVGPNNSPLHF. CDR3 nucleotide sequence: TGTGCCAGCAGTTTCGTGGGTCCTAATAATTCACCCCTCCACTTT. This chain links TRBV27 with TRBJ1-6; the D is unclear. Germline V gene data show CDR1 as MNHEY and CDR2 as SMNVEV (reference sequence). The CDR3 has 15 amino acids. The germline V and J ends were trimmed by 3 bases and 5 bases, with 11 bases remaining between them.

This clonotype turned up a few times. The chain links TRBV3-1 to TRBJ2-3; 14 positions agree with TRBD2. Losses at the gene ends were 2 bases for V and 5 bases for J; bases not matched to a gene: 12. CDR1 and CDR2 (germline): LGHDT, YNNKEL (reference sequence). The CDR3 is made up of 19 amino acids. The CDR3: CASSQQVPGLAGEGDTQYF. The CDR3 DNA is TGTGCCAGCAGCCAACAAGTCCCGGGACTAGCGGGAGAGGGAGATACGCAGTATTTT.

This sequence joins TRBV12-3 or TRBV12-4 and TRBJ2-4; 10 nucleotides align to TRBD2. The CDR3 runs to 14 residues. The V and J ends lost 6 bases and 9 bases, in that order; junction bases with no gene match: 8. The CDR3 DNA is TGTGCCAGCAGGCCAACTAGCGGGGTCTCCATTCAGTACTTC. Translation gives CASRPTSGVSIQYF.

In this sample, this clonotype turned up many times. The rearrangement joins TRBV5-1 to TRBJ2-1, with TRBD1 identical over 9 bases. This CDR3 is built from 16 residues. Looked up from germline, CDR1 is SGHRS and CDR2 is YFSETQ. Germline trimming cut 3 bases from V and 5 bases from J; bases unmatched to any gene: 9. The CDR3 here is CASSWGDRAPNNEQFF. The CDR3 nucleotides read TGCGCCAGCAGCTGGGGGGACAGGGCACCTAACAATGAGCAGTTCTTC.

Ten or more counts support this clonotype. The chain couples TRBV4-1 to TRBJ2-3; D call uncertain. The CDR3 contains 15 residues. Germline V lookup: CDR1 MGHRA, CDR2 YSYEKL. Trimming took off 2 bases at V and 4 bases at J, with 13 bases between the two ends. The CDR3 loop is CASSQLRTSPDTQYF. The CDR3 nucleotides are TGCGCCAGCAGCCAACTTAGGACCTCGCCAGATACGCAGTATTTT.

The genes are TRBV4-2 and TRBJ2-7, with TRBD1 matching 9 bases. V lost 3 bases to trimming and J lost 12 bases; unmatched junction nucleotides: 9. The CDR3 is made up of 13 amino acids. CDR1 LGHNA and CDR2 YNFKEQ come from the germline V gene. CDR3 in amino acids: CASSQGRTGARYF. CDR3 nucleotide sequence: TGTGCCAGCAGCCAGGGGAGGACAGGGGCGCGGTACTTC.

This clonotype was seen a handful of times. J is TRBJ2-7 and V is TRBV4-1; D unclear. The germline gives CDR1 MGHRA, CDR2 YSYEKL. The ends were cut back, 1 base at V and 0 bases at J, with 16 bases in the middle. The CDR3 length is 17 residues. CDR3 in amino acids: CASSQVWRPRSSYEQYF. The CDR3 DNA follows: TGCGCCAGCAGCCAAGTCTGGAGACCGAGAAGCTCCTACGAGCAGTACTTC.

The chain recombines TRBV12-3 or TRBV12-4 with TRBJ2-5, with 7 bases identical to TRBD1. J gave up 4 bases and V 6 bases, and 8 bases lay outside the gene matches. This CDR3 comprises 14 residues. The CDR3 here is CASRETGRGETQYF. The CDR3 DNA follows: TGTGCCAGCAGAGAGACAGGGAGAGGAGAGACCCAGTACTTC.